These T cell receptor beta chains were read from a single sample in a study of identical twins. TCRdb called the 5' RACE reads again in MiXCR, with one record for every CDR3 protein. The data contain roughly 720,000 distinct CDR3 sequences, roughly 18% of them seen just once; the ten biggest clones take up around 13%. These same records also appear under a second study, on T cells expressing NK-cell markers.

Input material: PBMCs. The receptors shown here come from a woman aged 18-30 years in good health. Both conserved end residues are part of each CDR3. Expanded clones are given a class, and other clones once, few, many or no size at all.

V,size,CDR3
TRBV12-3/TRBV12-4,few,CASSFPGNEKLFF
TRBV20-1,-,CSASSADRRYNEQFF
TRBV20-1,many,CSAPVDSSDSYNEQFF
TRBV4-1,few,CASSQDETVSYEQYF
TRBV3-1,-,CASSLLRQGGYEQYF
TRBV6-2/TRBV6-3,-,CASTEPGRQAEQYF
TRBV10-1,few,CATSGGQGNYNEQFF
TRBV27,-,CASSRTESYGYTF
TRBV20-1,few,CSARLPGQGEAFF
TRBV12-3/TRBV12-4,few,CASSGTGVAGYTF
TRBV24-1,few,CATSDGTGGSGETQYF
TRBV9,-,CASSATSATNEKLFF
TRBV6-5,-,CASSYLPAGGSSYEQYF
TRBV12-3/TRBV12-4,-,CASTSLGAGELFF
TRBV9,-,CASSVTSGVSTDTQYF
TRBV6-5,few,CASSFTGEVLSGANVLTF
TRBV11-2,-,CASSLWQEDPEAFF
TRBV5-1,-,CASSPPGRSNTEAFF
TRBV7-8,-,CASSFDRDGQYF
TRBV2,-,CAGSGGRRQETQYF
TRBV9,once,CASSVEVAGAVEQFF
TRBV7-7,-,CASSLELTGNTIYF
TRBV5-1,-,CASSLDLVTNEKLFF
TRBV14,-,CASSRRTGNEKLFF
TRBV6-1,-,CASSAWTASSTGELFF
TRBV5-8,-,CASNRGAGANVLTF
TRBV20-1,few,CSASAYEQFF
TRBV7-2,few,CASRRTGGSTDTQYF
TRBV10-3,few,CAISNEAGYEQYF
TRBV7-9,few,CASSFLGQQETQYF
TRBV5-5,-,CASSPWPGKNIQYF